This T cell receptor beta chain was recorded in a study of CD8 T cells in Susac syndrome. Notes on the study in general: The greatest CD8+ clonal expansion in Susac occurred in TEMRA cells and in active patients.

Points on this clonotype: Its antigen remains unknown.

Blood CD8+ and CD4+ T cells underwent high-throughput TCR beta sequencing. Random-hexamer reverse transcription was applied to 0.5 to 1 ug RNA. TCRdb used MiXCR to reprocess the immunoSEQ multiplex PCR reads, holding one entry per CDR3 protein. Of about 130,000 distinct CDR3 sequences listed, 95% are singletons. Trimming cost V 2 bases and J 9 bases, with 10 bases left between them. Germline V CDR1 and CDR2: SGHAT, FQNNGV. The CDR3 consists of 12 residues. The sample was CD8+ T cells from PBMCs. The source is a human donor with Susac syndrome. J is TRBJ1-1 and V is TRBV11-2; possibly TRBD1 for D (6 bases). The CDR3 sequence is CASSLTGLKAFF. DNA for the CDR3: TGTGCCAGCAGCTTAACAGGGCTGAAAGCTTTCTTT.